This T cell receptor beta chain was identified in a study of blood T cell repertoires in COVID-19. Study-wide background: Some COVID-19 samples were acute and others convalescent; all came from the United States, Italy and Spain.

TCRdb keeps only in-frame clones here, not all; method: immunoSEQ multiplex PCR. Of approximately 300,000 clones in the sample, about 87% were seen once. The CDR3 sequence is 16 residues long. Trimming cost V 2 bases and J 6 bases, with 17 bases left between them. The germline gives CDR1 SGHTA, CDR2 FQGNSA. The TCR was taken from a woman in her thirties who had recovered from COVID-19. The chain has TRBV7-2 and TRBJ1-5, with D possibly matching TRBD1 (6 bases). The sample taken for sequencing was PBMCs or T cells enriched from blood (not recorded which). The CDR3 DNA is TGTGCCAGCAGCTTATCCGGGGGAGGGGGGAGTCAGCCCCAGCATTTT. Translating gives CASSLSGGGGSQPQHF.